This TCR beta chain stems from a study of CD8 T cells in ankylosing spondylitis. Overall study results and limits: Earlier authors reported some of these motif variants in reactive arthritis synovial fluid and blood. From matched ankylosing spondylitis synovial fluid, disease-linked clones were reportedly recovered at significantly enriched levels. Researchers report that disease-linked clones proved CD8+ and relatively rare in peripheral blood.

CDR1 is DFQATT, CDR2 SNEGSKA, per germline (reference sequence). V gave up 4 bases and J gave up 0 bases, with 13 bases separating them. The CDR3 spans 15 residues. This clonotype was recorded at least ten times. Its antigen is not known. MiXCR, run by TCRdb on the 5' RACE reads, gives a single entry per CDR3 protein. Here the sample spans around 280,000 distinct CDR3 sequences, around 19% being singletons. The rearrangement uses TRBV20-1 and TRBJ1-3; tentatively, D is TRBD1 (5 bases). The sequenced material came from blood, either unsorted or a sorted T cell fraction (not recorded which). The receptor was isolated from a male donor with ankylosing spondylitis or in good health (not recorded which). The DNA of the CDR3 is TGCAGTGCTAAGGAACGGGGCCACTCTGGAAACACCATATATTTT. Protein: CSAKERGHSGNTIYF.